A single sample is the source of the 21 T cell receptor beta chains below, sequenced in a study of T cells in Graves' hyperthyroidism and ophthalmopathy. Authors of the study amplified TCR beta CDR3 regions from RNA transcripts. The HTBI primer set served for first-round RT-PCR of the TCR CDR3. TCRdb independently ran MiXCR on the multiplex PCR reads; one entry per CDR3 protein. The sample lists some 250,000 distinct CDR3 sequences, roughly 14% occurring once. Sequencing input: blood. The receptors were gathered from a woman between 35 and 50 years old with Graves' hyperthyroidism that later progressed to Graves' ophthalmopathy.

This clonotype appeared many times. The CDR3 protein is CASRSTLDRANSPLHF. Written as DNA, the CDR3 is TGTGCCAGCAGATCTACTCTCGACAGGGCGAATTCACCCCTCCACTTT. The V and J genes are TRBV11-2 and TRBJ1-6; 7 positions match TRBD1. The CDR3 extends over 16 amino acids. Germline V gene lookup returns CDR1 SGHAT and CDR2 FQNNGV. Unmatched junction bases numbered 12, after V lost 6 bases and J lost 7 bases.

This clonotype was seen ten or more times. The chain's CDR3 is CASSQWERNTEAFF. The DNA of the CDR3 is TGCGCCAGCAGCCAATGGGAAAGAAACACTGAAGCTTTCTTT. The rearrangement joins TRBV4-1 to TRBJ1-1; D uncertain. CDR1 MGHRA and CDR2 YSYEKL come from the germline V gene. CDR3 length equals 14 residues. V gave up 2 bases and J gave up 2 bases, with 9 bases separating them.

This clonotype appeared many times. The chain recombines TRBV7-9 with TRBJ2-1, with TRBD2 matching over 11 bases. V dropped 5 bases and J dropped 8; count of bases not matched to a gene: 11. Germline CDR1 SEHNR, CDR2 FQNEAQ (reference sequence). CDR3 length: 16 amino acids. CDR3: CASSQFWTSGQDEQFF. In nucleotides, the CDR3 is TGTGCCAGCAGCCAATTTTGGACTAGCGGGCAGGATGAGCAGTTCTTC.

This clonotype was seen repeatedly, ten times or more. The CDR3 DNA reads TGTGCCAGCAGTTTAGGACAGTATGGCTACACCTTC. Translated: CASSLGQYGYTF. The chain couples TRBV28 to TRBJ1-2; TRBD1 is a possible D gene (6 bases). The V end was cut by 2 bases, the J end by 5 bases, with 6 bases between. Germline V gene lookup returns CDR1 MDHEN and CDR2 SYDVKM. The CDR3 consists of 12 residues.

This chain connects TRBV2 to TRBJ1-1, with D possibly TRBD1 on 5 matching bases. Germline V gives CDR1 SNHLY, CDR2 FYNNEI. Between the trimmed V and J ends, which lost 7 bases and 1 base, there was a span of 10 bases. There are 13 residues in the CDR3. The CDR3 sequence is CASIKRGNTEAFF. The CDR3 bases are TGTGCCAGCATCAAGAGGGGGAACACTGAAGCTTTCTTT.

This clonotype was counted only a few times. The J gene is TRBJ2-1, the V gene TRBV14, with unresolved D. The CDR3 runs 16 residues. Germline CDR1 and CDR2: SGHDN and FVKESK. The V end was cut by 2 bases, the J end by 8 bases, with 19 bases between. The CDR3 here is CASSQLGQAPWDEQFF. For the CDR3, the DNA is TGTGCCAGCAGCCAACTCGGGCAGGCCCCTTGGGATGAGCAGTTCTTC.

In this sample, this clonotype turned up many times. The CDR3 reads CASSLVQGAANYGYTF. As DNA, the CDR3 is TGTGCCAGCAGTTTAGTGCAGGGGGCGGCTAACTATGGCTACACCTTC. The J gene is TRBJ1-2, the V gene TRBV12-3 or TRBV12-4; 8 bases are a match to TRBD1. V trimming: 1 base; J trimming: 0 bases; junction bases outside the gene matches: 4. The CDR3 loop spans 16 amino acids.

The table lists this clonotype with many counts. The chain combines TRBV7-9 with TRBJ1-5, with 10 bases aligning to TRBD1. The length of the CDR3 is 15 residues. CDR1 and CDR2 from the germline V gene are SEHNR and FQNEAQ (reference sequence). The V segment lost 3 bases and the J segment 8 bases; nucleotides outside the gene matches: 7. The CDR3 protein is CASSLSGTGEKPQHF. Here the CDR3 DNA reads TGTGCCAGCAGCTTGAGTGGGACAGGGGAGAAGCCCCAGCATTTT.

This clonotype appeared a few times. The chain is built from TRBV20-1 and TRBJ2-7; 10 bases line up with TRBD2. The CDR3 spans 13 residues. The germline CDR1 and CDR2 sequences are DFQATT and SNEGSKA (reference sequence). V gave up 6 bases and J gave up 2 bases; unmatched junction bases: 4. The CDR3 protein is CSALSGRTYEQYF. The DNA of the CDR3 is TGCAGTGCCCTTAGCGGGAGGACCTACGAGCAGTACTTC.

This clonotype was counted ten times or more. This sequence joins TRBV30 and TRBJ1-4, with D possibly matching TRBD1 (5 bases). Germline CDR1 is GTSNPN and CDR2 is SVGIG (reference sequence). This CDR3 has 13 residues. Trimming left V 2 bases short and J 5 bases short, with 9 bases between. This CDR3 reads CAWSPGPNEKLFF. CDR3 nucleotides: TGTGCCTGGAGTCCGGGACCGAATGAAAAACTGTTTTTT.

This clonotype showed up many times. The chain carries TRBV7-3 and TRBJ2-1, with TRBD2 identical over 7 bases. CDR1 is SGHTA, CDR2 FQGTGA, per germline. The CDR3 consists of 14 residues. Unmatched junction bases numbered 4, after V lost 2 bases and J lost 6 bases. The CDR3, as DNA: TGTGCCAGCAGCTTAGGACTAGTAGGCAATGAGCAGTTCTTC. This translates into CASSLGLVGNEQFF.

This clonotype turned up a few times. This chain joins TRBV5-4 and TRBJ2-7; 8 nucleotides align to TRBD2. J gave up 4 bases and V 5 bases, and 8 bases lay outside the gene matches. CDR1 and CDR2 (germline): SGHNT, YYREEE (reference sequence). CDR3 length: 14 amino acids. The CDR3 DNA reads as TGTGCCAGCAGATCCGGGACTAGTGTGTACGAGCAGTACTTC. Its translation: CASRSGTSVYEQYF.

This clonotype was seen many times. The chain carries TRBV7-2 and TRBJ2-1; 8 nucleotides match TRBD2. V gave up 4 bases and J gave up 7 bases; unmatched junction bases: 12. The germline V gene encodes CDR1 SGHTA and CDR2 FQGNSA. The CDR3 is 16 residues long. For the CDR3, the DNA is TGTGCCAGCAGCTCCTTCGGGACTAGGGGGGAAAATGAGCAGTTCTTC. This codes for CASSSFGTRGENEQFF.

V gene TRBV5-1 combines with J gene TRBJ2-3; the match to TRBD2 covers 14 bases. The germline gives CDR1 SGHRS, CDR2 YFSETQ. The CDR3 covers 17 residues. J gave up 4 bases and V 6 bases, and 10 bases lay outside the gene matches. The CDR3 DNA sequence: TGCGCCAGCACCTCCGGGACTAGCGGGAGAAGGGCAGATACGCAGTATTTT. Its protein product is CASTSGTSGRRADTQYF. Using reference TRBV5-1 and TRBJ2-3 for the parts outside the CDR3, the full variable domain is KAGVTQTPRYLIKTRGQQVTLSCSPISGHRSVSWYQQTPGQGLQFLFEYFSETQRNKGNFPGRFSGRQFSNSRSEMNVSTLELGDSALYLCASTSGTSGRRADTQYFGPGTRLTVL.

A note on this clonotype: This could be a read error, since a much larger clone is one nucleotide away. This chain joins TRBV6-5 and TRBJ2-1; TRBD1 might be the D (5 bases). The CDR3 is made up of 14 amino acids. Germline-derived CDR1 and CDR2 are MNHEY and SVGAGI. DNA for the CDR3: TGTGCCGGCAGTTACGCAGGGCGGAACAATGAGCAGTTCTTC. Amino acids: CAGSYAGRNNEQFF.

The chain recombines TRBV6-1 with TRBJ2-7, with a weak D call TRBD2 (7 bases). The CDR3 spans 16 residues. CDR1 MNHNS and CDR2 SASEGT come from the germline V gene. V dropped 1 base and J dropped 2 bases, with 15 bases sitting between them. The CDR3 bases are TGTGCCAGCAGTGAAGGTTTAGGGGGAGGGCCCTACGAGCAGTACTTC. It yields the protein CASSEGLGGGPYEQYF.

This clonotype was counted ten times or more. The chain is built from TRBV9 and TRBJ2-3, with D perhaps matching TRBD2 (5 bases). Germline lookup yields CDR1 SGDLS and CDR2 YYNGEE. This CDR3 region has 15 residues. V was pared by 3 bases and J by 4 bases, with 15 bases between. The CDR3 loop reads CASSAQDGKADTQYF. The CDR3 coding sequence is TGTGCCAGCAGCGCCCAGGACGGGAAGGCAGATACGCAGTATTTT.

The V call is TRBV20-1, the J call TRBJ2-3; 13 bases line up with TRBD2. Germline-derived CDR1 and CDR2 are DFQATT and SNEGSKA (reference sequence). CDR3 length equals 16 residues. V gave up 3 bases and J gave up 4 bases; unmatched junction bases: 7. CDR3 protein: CSASGWTSGRSDTQYF. The CDR3, as DNA: TGCAGTGCTAGCGGATGGACTAGCGGGAGATCAGATACGCAGTATTTT.

This clonotype has at least ten counts. This chain uses TRBV18 with TRBJ2-1; D unresolved. Germline CDR1 is KGHSH and CDR2 is LQKENI. The CDR3 is made up of 16 amino acids. Trimming shortened V by 2 bases and J by 0 bases, and 11 bases separated the two germline ends. This CDR3 reads CASSPGPSSSYNEQFF. For the CDR3, the DNA is TGTGCCAGCTCACCAGGACCCTCGAGCTCCTACAATGAGCAGTTCTTC. Looking up the rest from reference TRBV18 and TRBJ2-1 gives the full variable domain: NAGVMQNPRHLVRRRGQEARLRCSPMKGHSHVYWYRQLPEEGLKFMVYLQKENIIDESGMPKERFSAEFPKEGPSILRIQQVVRGDSAAYFCASSPGPSSSYNEQFFGPGTRLTVL.

This clonotype has ten or more counts. This chain uses TRBV9 with TRBJ1-2, with 11 bases fitting TRBD1. The CDR3 loop spans 15 amino acids. V shed 4 bases and J 7 bases; nucleotides not matched to a gene: 9. Germline loops: CDR1 SGDLS, CDR2 YYNGEE. This chain's CDR3 is CASSPTGGTGGGYTF. The CDR3, as DNA: TGTGCCAGCAGCCCTACCGGTGGGACAGGGGGTGGCTACACCTTC.

Regarding this clonotype: A much larger clone lies one base from this, so it may be a read error. V gene TRBV11-1 combines with J gene TRBJ1-4; 8 nucleotides align to TRBD1. There are 15 residues in the CDR3. The germline V gene has CDR1 SGHAT and CDR2 FQDESV (reference sequence). In DNA form, the CDR3 reads TGTGCCAACAGCCGCTGGGGACAGGAGGGTGAAAAACTGTTTTTT. It translates to CANSRWGQEGEKLFF.